This TCR beta chain was captured by sequencing in a study of shared clonotypes between healthy human individuals. Study-wide findings and caveats: Only blood underwent sampling, and tissue repertoires likely differ. On the whole, naive subsets had larger estimated richness than memory subsets had.

Concerning this clone itself: Its antigen is still unknown.

Per the study methods: ImmunoSEQ gave junction-only sequences without quality scores, so filtering differed. Some clones are missing from TCRdb's copy, which holds only in-frame ones; the method was immunoSEQ multiplex PCR. That table is the source of V, J and clone size, and D and trimming were worked out from the DNA. The sample contains under 2.5 million clones, 92% of which appear only once. The sequence came from a man aged 18 to 29 in good health. Some clones in this sample may be carry-over from other donors' samples. The sequenced material came from naive CD4+ T cells from PBMCs. Subset of the sample: CD45RA+ positively selected.

The CDR3 DNA follows: TGTGCCAGCTCACCCGGCACCGGGCCGATCGATCAGCCCCAGCATTTT. Its translation is CASSPGTGPIDQPQHF. The V and J genes are TRBV18 and TRBJ1-5, with unresolved D. The germline CDR1 and CDR2 sequences are KGHSH and LQKENI. The CDR3 runs 16 residues. Trimming took 3 bases from V and 5 from J, leaving 17 bases between them. The whole variable domain, remainder taken from reference TRBV18 and TRBJ1-5, is NAGVMQNPRHLVRRRGQEARLRCSPMKGHSHVYWYRQLPEEGLKFMVYLQKENIIDESGMPKERFSAEFPKEGPSILRIQQVVRGDSAAYFCASSPGTGPIDQPQHFGDGTRLSIL.